These 12 T cell receptor beta chains share one sample of origin, sequenced in a study of shared clonotypes between healthy human individuals. Profiled with immunoSEQ multiplex PCR; TCRdb holds only in-frame clones, not every one. The table lists some 1,100,000 clones, about 84% of them singletons. The specimen sequenced was memory CD4+ T cells from PBMCs. Subset reported: CD45RA-negative fraction. These receptors all stem from a young man in good health. Some clones in this sample may be carry-over from other donors' samples.

A few counts support this clone. V gene TRBV6-1 combines with J gene TRBJ2-7; possibly TRBD1 for D (6 bases). Trimming shortened V by 4 bases and J by 1 base, and 17 bases separated the two germline ends. This CDR3 is 16 amino acids long. CDR1 is MNHNS, CDR2 SASEGT, per germline. CDR3 protein: CASSGTGSLRSYEQYF. CDR3 in DNA: TGTGCCAGCAGTGGAACAGGGTCTCTTAGGTCCTACGAGCAGTACTTC.

The V and J genes are TRBV5-1 and TRBJ2-3; TRBD2 matches at 11 bases. Trimming cost V 0 bases and J 5 bases; bases outside gene matches: 8. The CDR3 spans 17 residues. CDR1 is SGHRS, CDR2 YFSETQ, per germline. The CDR3 DNA sequence: TGCGCCAGCAGCTTGGCCCCATATAGCGGGAGGGGAGATACGCAGTATTTT. This sequence encodes CASSLAPYSGRGDTQYF. Supplemented by reference TRBV5-1 and TRBJ2-3, the full variable domain reads KAGVTQTPRYLIKTRGQQVTLSCSPISGHRSVSWYQQTPGQGLQFLFEYFSETQRNKGNFPGRFSGRQFSNSRSEMNVSTLELGDSALYLCASSLAPYSGRGDTQYFGPGTRLTVL.

The genes are TRBV28 and TRBJ1-2; TRBD1 is a possible D gene (6 bases). CDR3 length equals 15 residues. CDR1 and CDR2 (germline): MDHEN, SYDVKM. The V and J ends lost 5 bases and 8 bases respectively, with 21 bases between them. For the CDR3, the DNA is TGTGCCAGCAGTCAATACCCCTCAGCAGGGGACGGCTACACCTTC. Translated, it gives CASSQYPSAGDGYTF.

A word on this clone: An end of the junction does not agree with germline; a read error may underlie this. V gene TRBV28 combines with J gene TRBJ2-1, with 9 nucleotides matching TRBD1. Germline-derived CDR1 and CDR2 are MDHEN and SYDVKM. There are 17 residues in the CDR3. CDR3 protein: CASSQKRWDRDYTEQFF. The CDR3 nucleotides are TGTGCCAGCAGCCAAAAGCGTTGGGACAGGGATTACACTGAGCAGTTCTTC.

The V call is TRBV28, the J call TRBJ2-1; TRBD2 might be the D (6 bases). The germline CDR1 and CDR2 sequences are MDHEN and SYDVKM. Trimming shortened V by 3 bases and J by 16 bases, and 16 bases separated the two germline ends. This CDR3 region has 12 residues. CDR3 nucleotides: TGTGCCAGCAGTTTGAGGGGACTCCCGGGTTTCTTC. Its protein is CASSLRGLPGFF.

A note on this clone: The same CDR3 also results from other DNA sequences found in this sample. This chain joins TRBV7-3 and TRBJ1-1; D unresolved. The V gene's germline CDR1 is SGHTA and CDR2 FQGTGA. V lost 1 base, J lost 1 base, and 4 bases lay in between. This CDR3 has 13 amino acids. The CDR3 DNA reads as TGTGCCAGCAGCTTAAGGCAGAACACTGAAGCTTTCTTT. Amino acids: CASSLRQNTEAFF.

The chain is built from TRBV28 and TRBJ2-2; D remains ambiguous. Germline-derived CDR1 and CDR2 are MDHEN and SYDVKM. Trimming removed 6 bases from V and 5 bases from J, with 10 bases in between. CDR3 size: 13 residues. CDR3 nucleotides: TGTGCCAGCAGGTTAGATTTGACCGGGGAGCTGTTTTTT. Residues: CASRLDLTGELFF. The full variable domain, its missing parts supplied by reference TRBV28 and TRBJ2-2, is DVKVTQSSRYLVKRTGEKVFLECVQDMDHENMFWYRQDPGLGLRLIYFSYDVKMKEKGDIPEGYSVSREKKERFSLILESASTNQTSMYLCASRLDLTGELFFGEGSRLTVL.

This chain links TRBV5-4 with TRBJ2-2, with D hard to call. Per germline, CDR1 SGHNT and CDR2 YYREEE (reference sequence). This CDR3 region has 16 residues. V was cut by 0 bases and J by 3 bases, with 12 bases left in between. CDR3 sequence reads: CASSLEATFYTGELFF. The CDR3, as DNA: TGTGCCAGCAGCTTGGAGGCGACCTTTTACACCGGGGAGCTGTTTTTT.

This chain links TRBV6-1 with TRBJ2-5; D not certain. Between the trimmed V and J ends, which lost 7 bases and 3 bases, there was a span of 6 bases. Germline CDR1 reads MNHNS; CDR2 reads SASEGT. The CDR3 length is 11 residues. CDR3 region: CASTNKETQYF. The CDR3 DNA is TGTGCCAGCACTAATAAAGAGACCCAGTACTTC.

The J gene is TRBJ1-1, the V gene TRBV5-1; 11 bases are a match to TRBD1. Germline trimming cut 4 bases from V and 2 bases from J; bases unmatched to any gene: 13. CDR1 and CDR2 (germline): SGHRS, YFSETQ. CDR3 length: 18 amino acids. The CDR3 DNA sequence: TGCGCCAGCAGCGAAAACCCCGGGACAGGGGGAAGAAACACTGAAGCTTTCTTT. This encodes CASSENPGTGGRNTEAFF.

V usage is TRBV7-9 and J usage is TRBJ2-1; unclear D gene. Trimming shortened V by 1 base and J by 7 bases, and 8 bases separated the two germline ends. Germline CDR1 is SEHNR and CDR2 is FQNEAQ (reference sequence). The CDR3 spans 13 residues. DNA for the CDR3: TGTGCCAGCAGCTTAGGTTCCAGAAATGAGCAGTTCTTC. This gives the protein CASSLGSRNEQFF.

About this clone: One end of the junction is discordant with germline, which a read error may explain. The CDR3, as DNA: TGTGCCAGCAGCTCTCCAAGCCTCCGGGACAGGGGGCTCTTC. Protein product: CASSSPSLRDRGLF. This rearrangement joins TRBV28 to TRBJ1-2; TRBD1 matches 12 bases. There are 14 residues in the CDR3. In germline, CDR1 is MDHEN, CDR2 SYDVKM.